Each of the 21 T cell receptor beta chains below was sequenced from the same sample in a study of type 1 regulatory T cells (dated by TCRdb to the early 2020s). Reads for this sample came from an Illumina MiSeq. TCRdb handled the public reads itself, with Q25 trimming in fastp and clone calling in MiXCR, and kept productive beta chains. When rows share a CDR3 protein, they turn into one entry using the most common DNA and genes. The sample table records roughly 68,000 distinct CDR3 sequences; nearly 65% of these occur just once. 7.6% of the sample is in the top ten clones. Antigens for these TCRs are unknown. Sequenced material: cultured T cells, either the whole culture or a sorted T cell fraction (not recorded which). The cell subset or site label here, explained by the study, means: Tr1-enriched cell product generated in vitro against host alloantigens. The receptors here all came from a human donor in good health.

J is TRBJ2-3 and V is TRBV6-5; 8 nucleotides line up with TRBD2. From germline, CDR1 is MNHEY and CDR2 SVGAGI. The CDR3 extends over 16 amino acids. V dropped 6 bases and J dropped 6; count of bases not matched to a gene: 14. The CDR3 sequence is CASRAGTSFVADTQYF. The CDR3 nucleotides are TGTGCCAGCAGGGCCGGGACTAGTTTCGTTGCGGATACGCAGTATTTT.

The J gene is TRBJ1-1, the V gene TRBV6-6, with no clear D. Germline V gene sequence: CDR1 MNHNY, CDR2 SVGAGI (reference sequence). The CDR3 is 17 amino acids. Trimming took 0 bases from V and 0 from J, leaving 14 bases between them. The CDR3 sequence is CASSYSTTPAMNTEAFF. CDR3 in DNA: TGTGCCAGCAGTTACTCAACGACTCCTGCCATGAACACTGAAGCTTTCTTT.

The chain combines TRBV20-1 with TRBJ2-7; 11 bases map to TRBD1. V was pared by 2 bases and J by 5 bases, with 5 bases of the junction left unmatched. Looked up from germline, CDR1 is DFQATT and CDR2 is SNEGSKA (reference sequence). The CDR3 has 14 residues. The CDR3 sequence: CSARHGQGANEQYF. The CDR3 region has the DNA TGCAGTGCTAGACATGGACAGGGGGCCAACGAGCAGTACTTC.

This chain joins TRBV7-9 and TRBJ1-5, with unresolved D. Germline V CDR1 and CDR2: SEHNR, FQNEAQ (reference sequence). The V gene lost 3 bases and the J gene lost 9 bases, with 6 bases spanning the gap. This CDR3 contains 11 residues. The CDR3 nucleotides read TGTGCCAGCAGCTTTATGGGGCCCCAGCATTTT. It yields the protein CASSFMGPQHF. Based on the CDR3 plus reference TRBV7-9 and TRBJ1-5, the full variable domain is DTGVSQNPRHKITKRGQNVTFRCDPISEHNRLYWYRQTLGQGPEFLTYFQNEAQLEKSRLLSDRFSAERPKGSFSTLEIQRTEQGDSAMYLCASSFMGPQHFGDGTRLSIL.

The sample holds a few counts of this clonotype. The chain is built from TRBV5-1 and TRBJ2-5, with 8 bases lining up with TRBD2. Per the germline V gene, CDR1 is SGHRS and CDR2 is YFSETQ. The V gene end was trimmed by 0 bases and the J gene end by 4 bases; junction bases not matched to a gene: 2. The CDR3 is 14 amino acids. CDR3: CASSLESGRETQYF. CDR3 bases: TGCGCCAGCAGCTTGGAAAGCGGGAGAGAGACCCAGTACTTC.

Only one count was recorded for this clonotype. The rearrangement links TRBV5-1 to TRBJ2-2; D is unclear. The ends were cut back, 4 bases at V and 4 bases at J, with 14 bases in the middle. CDR3 size: 15 residues. CDR1 and CDR2 from the germline V gene are SGHRS and YFSETQ. The CDR3 region is CASSLPSAVTGELFF. The CDR3 DNA reads TGCGCCAGCAGCCTCCCCTCCGCCGTCACCGGGGAGCTGTTTTTT.

This clonotype was seen only a few times. The gene calls are TRBV7-9 and TRBJ2-7; D gene uncertain. Trimming removed 4 bases from V and 6 bases from J, with 7 bases in between. Germline V CDR1 and CDR2: SEHNR, FQNEAQ (reference sequence). CDR3 size: 11 residues. CDR3 protein: CASSSFGEQYF. The CDR3 region has the DNA TGTGCCAGCAGCTCATTTGGCGAGCAGTACTTC.

Sample share makes this clonotype medium-sized. This rearrangement joins TRBV4-2 to TRBJ2-5, with a weak D call TRBD1 (5 bases). The CDR3 extends over 16 amino acids. V was trimmed by 0 bases and J by 0 bases, leaving 11 bases between them. Germline lookup yields CDR1 LGHNA and CDR2 YNFKEQ. The CDR3 protein is CASSQEVGANQETQYF. The CDR3 region has the DNA TGTGCCAGCAGCCAAGAGGTTGGGGCAAACCAAGAGACCCAGTACTTC.

The gene calls are TRBV7-9 and TRBJ2-2; D may be TRBD2 (6 bases). This CDR3 is built from 15 residues. Deletions cut 5 bases from V and 6 bases from J, with 16 bases between. The V gene's germline CDR1 is SEHNR and CDR2 FQNEAQ (reference sequence). CDR3 loop: CASSLSGTHPGELFF. The CDR3 coding sequence is TGTGCCAGCAGCCTTAGCGGTACACACCCCGGGGAGCTGTTTTTT.

CDR3 nucleotide sequence: TGTGCCAGCATGGAGACTAGCGGGAGAAGTGGGGCCAACGTCCTGACTTTC. This encodes CASMETSGRSGANVLTF. The chain employs TRBV6-2 or TRBV6-3 and TRBJ2-6; 12 positions agree with TRBD2. Germline lookup yields CDR1 MNHEY and CDR2 SVGEGT. This CDR3 has 17 residues. Trimming took 7 bases from V and 3 from J; bases not matched to a gene: 7.

In DNA form, the CDR3 reads TGTGCCAGCCCTATTTCCGGGACTAGCGGTTCGGTTAATGAGCAGTTCTTC. This translates into CASPISGTSGSVNEQFF. The chain is built from TRBV12-3 or TRBV12-4 and TRBJ2-1; TRBD2 matches at 11 bases. V shed 8 bases and J 7 bases; nucleotides not matched to a gene: 16. The length of the CDR3 is 17 residues.

The rearrangement uses TRBV12-3 or TRBV12-4 and TRBJ2-7; D is unresolved. The ends were cut back, 5 bases at V and 0 bases at J, with 2 bases in the middle. This CDR3 spans 11 amino acids. This CDR3 reads CASSPSYEQYF. The CDR3 DNA reads as TGTGCCAGCAGTCCCTCCTACGAGCAGTACTTC.

This CDR3 reads CASSQGLTNTGELFF. DNA for the CDR3: TGTGCCAGCAGCCAGGGACTAACTAACACCGGGGAGCTGTTTTTT. V gene TRBV3-1 combines with J gene TRBJ2-2; 7 positions agree with TRBD2. This CDR3 has 15 amino acids. Germline V gene sequence: CDR1 LGHDT, CDR2 YNNKEL (reference sequence). After removal of 3 bases from V and 2 bases from J, the junction contained 3 bases not matched to a gene.

In DNA, the CDR3 is TGCAGTGCTTCAATTAGCGTGAGCTCCTACAATGAGCAGTTCTTC. Protein sequence: CSASISVSSYNEQFF. The chain recombines TRBV20-1 with TRBJ2-1, with D tentatively TRBD2 (5 bases). The germline gives CDR1 DFQATT, CDR2 SNEGSKA (reference sequence). This CDR3 is 15 amino acids long. V gave up 5 bases and J gave up 0 bases, with 14 bases separating them.

The rearrangement links TRBV4-3 to TRBJ2-3; D uncertain. V was trimmed by 2 bases and J by 2 bases, leaving 14 bases between them. This CDR3 comprises 16 residues. Germline V CDR1 and CDR2: LGHNA, YSLEER. The CDR3 region is CASSQSVQRDTDTQYF. The CDR3 region has the DNA TGCGCCAGCAGCCAATCCGTACAGCGAGACACAGATACGCAGTATTTT.

The chain combines TRBV7-2 with TRBJ2-1; TRBD2 agrees at 9 bases. The length of the CDR3 is 15 residues. V lost 6 bases, J lost 8 bases, and 11 bases stayed unmatched. Germline V gives CDR1 SGHTA, CDR2 FQGNSA. CDR3 protein: CASRGNSGSSYEQFF. The CDR3 DNA is TGTGCCAGCAGAGGGAATAGCGGGAGTTCCTATGAGCAGTTCTTC.

The chain carries TRBV6-1 and TRBJ1-3; the D gene is possibly TRBD1 (5 bases). The length of the CDR3 is 15 residues. Germline values: CDR1 MNHNS, CDR2 SASEGT. Trimming took 4 bases from V and 3 from J, leaving 13 bases between them. As DNA, the CDR3 is TGTGCCAGCAGTGGACAGCCTTTGGGTGGAAACACCATATATTTT. The encoded protein is CASSGQPLGGNTIYF.

This chain connects TRBV7-2 to TRBJ2-3, with TRBD2 matching 12 bases. Germline-derived CDR1 and CDR2 are SGHTA and FQGNSA. V trimming: 0 bases; J trimming: 7 bases; junction bases outside the gene matches: 5. The CDR3 has 16 residues. The CDR3: CASSLAFRTSGNTQYF. The CDR3, as DNA: TGTGCCAGCAGCTTAGCGTTTAGGACTAGCGGGAATACGCAGTATTTT.

The V and J genes are TRBV11-2 and TRBJ2-5; D is uncertain. Trimming left V 2 bases short and J 8 bases short, with 6 bases between. Germline assignment: CDR1 SGHAT and CDR2 FQNNGV. The CDR3 has 11 amino acids. The CDR3 is CASSLSGTQYF. CDR3 sequence (DNA): TGTGCCAGCAGCTTATCCGGCACCCAGTACTTC.

The genes are TRBV5-4 and TRBJ2-3, with D possibly TRBD1 on 6 matching bases. The CDR3 consists of 15 residues. Germline V gene sequence: CDR1 SGHNT, CDR2 YYREEE (reference sequence). V was trimmed by 4 bases and J by 6 bases, leaving 18 bases between them. The CDR3 nucleotides are TGTGCCAGCAGCCCAGGGGCCCAACTTTCGGATACGCAGTATTTT. As protein: CASSPGAQLSDTQYF.

V is TRBV6-1 and J is TRBJ2-5; TRBD1 matches at 9 bases. Trimming cost V 4 bases and J 2 bases; bases outside gene matches: 2. Germline lookup yields CDR1 MNHNS and CDR2 SASEGT. The CDR3 sequence is 14 residues long. The CDR3 coding sequence is TGTGCCAGCAGTGTACAGGGGGCGCAAGAGACCCAGTACTTC. Translated, it gives CASSVQGAQETQYF.